The next 32 T cell receptor beta chains were all read from a single sample in a study of shared clonotypes between healthy human individuals. Measured with immunoSEQ multiplex PCR; TCRdb has only the in-frame clones, and not every one. The sample holds about 2.3 million clones, 92% seen once. Material: naive CD4+ T cells from PBMCs. As to subset: CD45RA+ positively selected. The receptor set was obtained from a man aged 18-30 years in good health. Some clones in this sample may be carry-over from other donors' samples.

CDR3 residues: CASSPLVSRLPGGIYEQYF. The CDR3 nucleotides are TGTGCCAGCTCACCACTAGTCTCCAGGCTCCCAGGGGGTATTTACGAGCAGTACTTC. The chain carries TRBV18 and TRBJ2-7, with TRBD1 identical over 7 bases. Germline-derived CDR1 and CDR2 are KGHSH and LQKENI. The trim removed 1 base at V and 4 bases at J, leaving 19 bases unmatched. This CDR3 spans 19 amino acids.

This chain uses TRBV30 with TRBJ2-2; the D is unclear. In germline, CDR1 is GTSNPN, CDR2 SVGIG (reference sequence). The CDR3 loop spans 15 amino acids. Trimming took 0 bases from V and 1 from J, leaving 9 bases between them. CDR3 protein: CAWSVGVLNTGELFF. CDR3 DNA: TGTGCCTGGAGTGTTGGGGTGCTGAACACCGGGGAGCTGTTTTTT.

With respect to this clone: Other DNA sequences in the same sample also yield this CDR3. CDR3 in amino acids: CSVRGSYEQYF. The CDR3 DNA sequence: TGCAGCGTTAGGGGTTCCTACGAGCAGTACTTC. V and J are TRBV29-1 and TRBJ2-5; D may be TRBD1 (5 bases). Near its end, the DNA agrees better with TRBJ2-7, so the J call may be wrong. The CDR3 sequence is 11 residues long. Germline V gives CDR1 SQVTM, CDR2 ANQGSEA.

In DNA form, the CDR3 reads TGTGCCACCCACCGGGGACTTGCCTTCGATACGCAGTATTTT. Protein: CATHRGLAFDTQYF. The chain carries TRBV2 and TRBJ2-3; TRBD2 might be the D (6 bases). Germline CDR1 reads SNHLY; CDR2 reads FYNNEI. The length of the CDR3 is 14 residues. With 10 bases removed from V and 6 bases from J, the gap between germline ends came to 20 bases.

This chain links TRBV28 with TRBJ1-3; no reliable D call. Germline V gives CDR1 MDHEN, CDR2 SYDVKM. V lost 2 bases, J lost 0 bases, and 11 bases lay in between. The CDR3 sequence is 16 residues long. CDR3 coding DNA: TGTGCCAGCAGTTTACCAGCCTCTTACTCTGGAAACACCATATATTTT. This gives the protein CASSLPASYSGNTIYF.

The rearrangement links TRBV7-6 to TRBJ2-2; D is unclear. There are 13 residues in the CDR3. V lost 4 bases, J lost 6 bases, and 9 bases lay in between. Germline V gives CDR1 SGHVS, CDR2 FNYEAQ. CDR3 protein: CASSSLGAGELFF. The DNA of the CDR3 is TGTGCCAGCAGCTCGTTAGGAGCCGGGGAGCTGTTTTTT.

The rearrangement uses TRBV29-1 and TRBJ2-1; D uncertain. CDR3 length: 12 residues. The V end was cut by 8 bases, the J end by 0 bases, with 8 bases between. Per germline, CDR1 SQVTM and CDR2 ANQGSEA. This chain's CDR3 is CSWRSSYNEQFF. CDR3 sequence (DNA): TGCAGCTGGCGTAGCTCCTACAATGAGCAGTTCTTC.

Of note for this clone: This CDR3 is also generated by other DNA sequences in the sample. The J gene is TRBJ1-4, the V gene TRBV6-5; D remains unclear. Trimming left V 6 bases short and J 0 bases short, with 8 bases between. The CDR3 consists of 14 residues. CDR1 MNHEY and CDR2 SVGAGI come from the germline V gene. CDR3 sequence reads: CASSSVATNEKLFF. DNA for the CDR3: TGTGCCAGCAGCTCAGTCGCAACTAATGAAAAACTGTTTTTT.

The chain links TRBV7-2 to TRBJ1-3, with 11 positions matching TRBD1. Germline CDR1 and CDR2: SGHTA and FQGNSA. The CDR3 spans 17 residues. V shed 2 bases, J shed 2 bases, and the junction held 5 bases outside the gene matches. The CDR3 loop is CASSLKGQGVAGNTIYF. CDR3 nucleotides: TGTGCCAGCAGCTTAAAGGGACAGGGGGTTGCTGGAAACACCATATATTTT.

The rearrangement uses TRBV7-9 and TRBJ2-7; D might be TRBD1 or TRBD2, each matching 5 bases. V was trimmed by 5 bases and J by 7 bases, leaving 12 bases between them. CDR3 size: 12 residues. The germline CDR1 and CDR2 sequences are SEHNR and FQNEAQ (reference sequence). The CDR3 spells CASSRDAGEQYF. CDR3 in DNA: TGTGCCAGCAGCCGGGACGCAGGGGAGCAGTACTTC.

This chain links TRBV5-1 with TRBJ1-1; TRBD1 agrees at 8 bases. The trim removed 4 bases at V and 8 bases at J, leaving 7 bases unmatched. The germline V gene encodes CDR1 SGHRS and CDR2 YFSETQ. CDR3 length: 13 residues. Here the CDR3 DNA reads TGCGCCAGCAGCCCGGACAGGGCCCGGGAAGCTTTCTTT. This gives the protein CASSPDRAREAFF.

The chain carries TRBV2 and TRBJ1-4; no clear D. Germline lookup yields CDR1 SNHLY and CDR2 FYNNEI. The CDR3 is 15 residues long. V dropped 6 bases and J dropped 0 bases, with 11 bases sitting between them. The chain's CDR3 is CASSLNTATNEKLFF. In DNA, the CDR3 is TGTGCCAGCAGCCTTAACACCGCAACTAATGAAAAACTGTTTTTT.

The CDR3 nucleotides read TGTGCCAGCAGTTACCCACAGGGCTCCTACAATGAGCAGTTCTTC. Translating gives CASSYPQGSYNEQFF. The V call is TRBV6-6, the J call TRBJ2-1; D is possibly TRBD1 (6 bases). The V gene lost 2 bases and the J gene lost 0 bases, with 8 bases spanning the gap. From germline, CDR1 is MNHNY and CDR2 SVGAGI (reference sequence). This CDR3 is built from 15 residues.

Written as DNA, the CDR3 is TGTGCCAGCAGCTTGCATGGGACAACCCTTGATGGCTACACCTTC. Translation gives CASSLHGTTLDGYTF. The V and J genes are TRBV5-5 and TRBJ1-2, with D tentatively TRBD1 (6 bases). Trimming stripped 1 base from V and 6 bases from J, with 16 bases between. CDR1 SGHKS and CDR2 YYEKEE come from the germline V gene (reference sequence). The CDR3 is 15 amino acids. The whole variable domain, remainder taken from reference TRBV5-5 and TRBJ1-2, is DAGVTQSPTHLIKTRGQQVTLRCSPISGHKSVSWYQQVLGQGPQFIFQYYEKEERGRGNFPDRFSARQFPNYSSELNVNALLLGDSALYLCASSLHGTTLDGYTFGSGTRLTVV.

This clone was observed a single time. J is TRBJ2-7 and V is TRBV6-5; D possibly corresponds to TRBD2 (6 bases). Germline CDR1 is MNHEY and CDR2 is SVGAGI. This CDR3 spans 15 amino acids. V was clipped by 0 bases and J by 0 bases, with 9 bases between them. The CDR3 spells CASSYSREPSYEQYF. The CDR3 coding sequence is TGTGCCAGCAGTTACTCCCGGGAGCCCTCCTACGAGCAGTACTTC.

This clone appeared once. V usage is TRBV7-2 and J usage is TRBJ1-5; D perhaps matches TRBD1 (6 bases). With 2 bases removed from V and 10 bases from J, the gap between germline ends came to 9 bases. This CDR3 is built from 12 residues. Germline V CDR1 and CDR2: SGHTA, FQGNSA. The CDR3 DNA reads as TGTGCCAGCAGCTTAAGGGACAATCCCCAGCATTTT. Its protein product is CASSLRDNPQHF.

A word on this clone: The same CDR3 also results from other DNA sequences found in this sample. The J gene is TRBJ2-7, the V gene TRBV9; 9 positions agree with TRBD1. Germline V gene lookup returns CDR1 SGDLS and CDR2 YYNGEE. The V gene end was trimmed by 2 bases and the J gene end by 5 bases; junction bases not matched to a gene: 2. This CDR3 is 13 amino acids long. The CDR3 is CASSVRTGDEQYF. The DNA for the CDR3 is TGTGCCAGCAGCGTCCGGACAGGGGACGAGCAGTACTTC. Filled out from reference TRBV9 and TRBJ2-7, the complete variable domain reads DSGVTQTPKHLITATGQRVTLRCSPRSGDLSVYWYQQSLDQGLQFLIQYYNGEERAKGNILERFSAQQFPDLHSELNLSSLELGDSALYFCASSVRTGDEQYFGPGTRLTVT.

This clone has only a few counts. The chain uses TRBV6-1 and TRBJ1-2; D gene ambiguous. This CDR3 is 12 amino acids long. The germline V gene encodes CDR1 MNHNS and CDR2 SASEGT. V dropped 4 bases and J dropped 4 bases, with 7 bases sitting between them. The DNA of the CDR3 is TGTGCCAGCAGTGTAAACAGCTATGGCTACACCTTC. It encodes CASSVNSYGYTF.

V and J are TRBV5-1 and TRBJ1-1; 7 nucleotides agree with TRBD1. The CDR3 consists of 14 residues. Unmatched junction bases numbered 4, after V lost 0 bases and J lost 5 bases. The germline CDR1 and CDR2 sequences are SGHRS and YFSETQ. CDR3 bases: TGCGCCAGCAGCTTGGTCAGGGGGGATACTGAAGCTTTCTTT. Amino acid sequence: CASSLVRGDTEAFF.

V is TRBV5-4 and J is TRBJ2-7; TRBD2 is a possible D gene (6 bases). V dropped 4 bases and J dropped 5 bases, with 13 bases sitting between them. The CDR3 is made up of 13 amino acids. The germline gives CDR1 SGHNT, CDR2 YYREEE (reference sequence). The CDR3 is CASSLGWGDEQYF. In nucleotides, the CDR3 is TGTGCCAGCAGCCTAGGGTGGGGGGACGAGCAGTACTTC.

In its sample, this clone was seen once. The chain is built from TRBV5-1 and TRBJ1-5; D is perhaps TRBD1 (6 bases). V was trimmed by 4 bases and J by 5 bases, leaving 13 bases between them. Germline loops: CDR1 SGHRS, CDR2 YFSETQ. There are 14 residues in the CDR3. The CDR3 DNA follows: TGCGCCAGCAGCGTGGGCCCAGGGGATCAGCCCCAGCATTTT. It yields the protein CASSVGPGDQPQHF.

A single count supports this clone. V gene TRBV28 combines with J gene TRBJ2-7; 11 bases are a match to TRBD2. With V trimmed by 2 bases and J by 4 bases, 1 base remained unmatched. Germline V gene data show CDR1 as MDHEN and CDR2 as SYDVKM. The CDR3 consists of 14 residues. The CDR3 protein is CASSLIAGGYEQYF. As DNA, the CDR3 is TGTGCCAGCAGTTTAATAGCGGGAGGGTACGAGCAGTACTTC.

CDR3 protein: CASSAGLLEPNEKLFF. The CDR3 DNA reads TGTGCCAGCAGCGCCGGACTCCTGGAACCTAATGAAAAACTGTTTTTT. The V gene is TRBV9, the J gene TRBJ1-4; the D is unclear. The CDR3 consists of 16 residues. Trimming stripped 3 bases from V and 3 bases from J, with 15 bases between. Germline V gene sequence: CDR1 SGDLS, CDR2 YYNGEE.

The chain has TRBV5-4 and TRBJ1-3; D possibly corresponds to TRBD1 (5 bases). The V gene's germline CDR1 is SGHNT and CDR2 YYREEE (reference sequence). The CDR3 has 14 amino acids. Trimming removed 4 bases from V and 0 bases from J, with 8 bases in between. Here the CDR3 reads CASSPGGSGNTIYF. The CDR3 nucleotides are TGTGCCAGCAGCCCTGGGGGCTCTGGAAACACCATATATTTT.

CDR3 nucleotides: TGTGCCAGCAGAGACAGGGTGGAAAATCAGCCCCAGCATTTT. Residues: CASRDRVENQPQHF. This sequence joins TRBV6-6 and TRBJ1-5, with TRBD1 identical over 7 bases. From germline, CDR1 is MNHNY and CDR2 SVGAGI (reference sequence). Trimming took 6 bases from V and 4 from J; bases not matched to a gene: 6. The CDR3 is 14 amino acids.

The chain employs TRBV2 and TRBJ2-2; 7 bases align to TRBD1. In germline, CDR1 is SNHLY, CDR2 FYNNEI. This CDR3 spans 15 amino acids. V was clipped by 4 bases and J by 7 bases; unmatched bases: 9. CDR3 amino acids: CASSVEGALIGELFF. DNA for the CDR3: TGTGCCAGCAGTGTTGAGGGGGCGCTGATCGGGGAGCTGTTTTTT.

The table lists this clone with a count of one. J is TRBJ2-2 and V is TRBV5-1, with D possibly TRBD1 on 6 matching bases. V was trimmed by 2 bases and J by 6 bases, leaving 20 bases between them. Germline assignment: CDR1 SGHRS and CDR2 YFSETQ. The CDR3 totals 17 residues. The chain's CDR3 is CASSFTLIGGEPGELFF. In DNA, the CDR3 is TGCGCCAGCAGCTTCACCTTGATAGGGGGTGAGCCCGGGGAGCTGTTTTTT.

Details on this clone: Germline is not matched at one junction end, which may reflect a read error. This chain uses TRBV6-5 with TRBJ1-2; 7 positions match TRBD1. CDR3 length equals 12 residues. Germline CDR1 and CDR2: MNHEY and SVGAGI. This CDR3 reads CASPLRGRCYIF. DNA for the CDR3: TGTGCCAGCCCGTTGAGGGGGCGATGCTACATCTTC.

A word on this clone: Within the sample, other DNA sequences also encode this same CDR3. This chain connects TRBV28 to TRBJ2-3; 7 bases fit TRBD2. CDR3 size: 13 residues. Germline values: CDR1 MDHEN, CDR2 SYDVKM. V dropped 1 base and J dropped 5; count of bases not matched to a gene: 0. CDR3 bases: TGTGCCAGCAGTTTATCGGGGGGAGATACGCAGTATTTT. As protein: CASSLSGGDTQYF.

V is TRBV7-2 and J is TRBJ1-1; no definite D call. Germline CDR1 and CDR2: SGHTA and FQGNSA. Trimming shortened V by 5 bases and J by 6 bases, and 16 bases separated the two germline ends. This CDR3 region has 14 residues. The CDR3 bases are TGTGCCAGCAGCCAGCAAGCACTTGACGCTGAAGCTTTCTTT. Amino acid sequence: CASSQQALDAEAFF.

Only one count was recorded for this clone. Other DNA sequences in the same sample also yield this CDR3. V gene TRBV5-6 combines with J gene TRBJ2-7, with 10 bases fitting TRBD1. CDR1 and CDR2 from the germline V gene are SGHDT and YYEEEE. The CDR3 has 12 amino acids. CDR3 loop: CASSLGGTGERV. CDR3 nucleotide sequence: TGTGCCAGCAGCTTGGGAGGGACAGGGGAGAGGGTC.

This CDR3 is CASSSLTSGDEQFF. CDR3 nucleotides: TGTGCCAGCAGCTCCCTAACTAGCGGGGATGAGCAGTTCTTC. The genes are TRBV11-2 and TRBJ2-1; 10 positions agree with TRBD2. CDR1 and CDR2 (germline): SGHAT, FQNNGV. This CDR3 has 14 residues. V shed 4 bases and J 8 bases; nucleotides not matched to a gene: 5.